This T cell receptor (beta chain) was observed in a study of cytomegalovirus exposure and HLA in healthy donors. The CDR3 runs 13 residues. Germline CDR1 is MNHEY and CDR2 is SVGAGI. 13 Jbeta primers and 60 Vbeta primers were used for the PCR. Using immunoSEQ multiplex PCR, the repertoire was profiled, and TCRdb retains in-frame clones only, with some absent. The sample contains over 110,000 clones, 60% to 85% of which appear only once. The chain recombines TRBV6-5 with TRBJ2-5; D is undetermined. The DNA end is a closer match to TRBJ2-7, so the J assignment may be wrong. The TCR comes from a man aged 18 to 30 in good health and CMV-seronegative. Sequencing was performed on PBMCs. DNA of the CDR3: TGTGCCAGCAGTTACTCCGGTTTCTACGAGCAGTACTTC. This gives the protein CASSYSGFYEQYF.